The clone carrying this T cell receptor (beta chain) appeared once. The source of the sample is a study of T-cell memory formation after mild COVID-19. Study-level background: Largely, the TCR clusters proved donor specific.

In germline, CDR1 is SGHVS, CDR2 FNYEAQ. With V trimmed by 1 base and J by 2 bases, 6 bases remained unmatched. The CDR3 spans 16 residues. One entry per CDR3 protein, called by TCRdb with MiXCR from the 5' RACE reads. Here the sample spans about 210,000 distinct CDR3 sequences, more than 25% being singletons. The sequence derives from an adult woman who had mild COVID-19 (a few samples of this study predate the infection). Cell type and time point are not known. The sequenced material came from PBMCs or a T cell subset sorted from them (not recorded which). The chain couples TRBV7-6 to TRBJ2-7; 9 bases line up with TRBD2. This CDR3 is CASSLDAGGTTYEQYF. The CDR3 nucleotides are TGTGCCAGCAGCTTAGATGCGGGAGGGACCACCTACGAGCAGTACTTC.